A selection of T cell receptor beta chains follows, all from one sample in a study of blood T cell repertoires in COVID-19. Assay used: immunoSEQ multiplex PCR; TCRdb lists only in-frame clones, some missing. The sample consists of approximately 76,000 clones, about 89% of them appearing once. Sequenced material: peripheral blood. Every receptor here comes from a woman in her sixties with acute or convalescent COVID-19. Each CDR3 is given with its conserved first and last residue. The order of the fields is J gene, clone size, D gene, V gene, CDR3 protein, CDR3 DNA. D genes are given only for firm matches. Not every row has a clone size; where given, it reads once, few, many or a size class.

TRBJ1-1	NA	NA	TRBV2	CASRGGNTEAFF	TGTGCCAGCAGGGGAGGGAACACTGAAGCTTTCTTT
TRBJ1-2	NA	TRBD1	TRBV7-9	CASSSSSKRGTGHGYTF	TGTGCCAGCAGCTCCTCATCCAAACGAGGGACAGGGCATGGCTACACCTTC
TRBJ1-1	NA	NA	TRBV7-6	CASRSKARNTEAFF	TGTGCCAGCAGATCCAAAGCCCGGAACACTGAAGCTTTCTTT
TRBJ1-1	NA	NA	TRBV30	CAWSFGHTNTEAFF	TGTGCCTGGAGTTTTGGACACACGAACACTGAAGCTTTCTTT
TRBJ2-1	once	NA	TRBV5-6	CASSPRAGVSYNEQFF	TGTGCCAGCAGCCCCAGGGCAGGAGTCTCCTACAATGAGCAGTTCTTC
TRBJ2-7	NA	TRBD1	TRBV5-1	CASSLKDRVRSYEQYF	TGCGCCAGCAGCTTGAAGGACAGGGTGAGGTCCTACGAGCAGTACTTC
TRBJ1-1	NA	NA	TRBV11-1	CASTWGGGGTEAFF	TGTGCCAGCACCTGGGGGGGCGGTGGCACTGAAGCTTTCTTT
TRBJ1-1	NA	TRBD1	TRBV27	CASSLGQPNTEAFF	TGTGCCAGCAGTTTGGGACAGCCGAACACTGAAGCTTTCTTT
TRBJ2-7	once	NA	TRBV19	CASSNYYEQYF	TGTGCCAGTAGTAACTACTACGAGCAGTACTTC
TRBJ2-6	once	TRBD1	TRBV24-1	CATSDGPGQGISGANVLTF	TGTGCCACCAGTGATGGACCGGGACAGGGGATCTCTGGGGCCAACGTCCTGACTTTC
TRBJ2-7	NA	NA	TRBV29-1	CSVLAEVYEQYF	TGCAGCGTGCTGGCAGAAGTCTACGAGCAGTACTTC
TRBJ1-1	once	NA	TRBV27	CASSLAGNTEAFF	TGTGCCAGCAGTTTAGCAGGGAACACTGAAGCTTTCTTT
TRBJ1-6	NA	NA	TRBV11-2	CASSSSGVGRSPLHF	TGTGCCAGCAGCTCATCGGGGGTTGGCCGTTCACCCCTCCACTTT
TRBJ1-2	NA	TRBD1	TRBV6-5	CASSRSGDSKGYTF	TGTGCCAGCAGCCGCAGTGGGGACAGTAAGGGCTACACCTTC
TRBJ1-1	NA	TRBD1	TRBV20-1	CSAGTGAEAFF	TGCAGTGCGGGGACAGGGGCCGAAGCTTTCTTT
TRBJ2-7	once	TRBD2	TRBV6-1	CASSEVRAGRGYEQYF	TGTGCCAGCAGTGAAGTTAGGGCAGGGAGGGGCTACGAGCAGTACTTC
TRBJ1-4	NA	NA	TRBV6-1	CASSEPGHRRGALFF	TGTGCCAGCAGTGAGCCGGGACACCGACGGGGAGCACTGTTTTTT
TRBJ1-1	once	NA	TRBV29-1	CSVEVRKANTEAFF	TGCAGCGTTGAAGTGCGGAAGGCGAACACTGAAGCTTTCTTT
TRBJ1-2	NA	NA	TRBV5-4	CASSFNTGNYGYTF	TGTGCCAGCAGCTTTAACACAGGGAACTATGGCTACACCTTC
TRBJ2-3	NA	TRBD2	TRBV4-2	CASSQVVSGGVSDTQYF	TGTGCCAGCAGCCAAGTAGTTAGCGGGGGGGTCTCAGATACGCAGTATTTT
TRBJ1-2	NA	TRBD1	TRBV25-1	CASSKTGSNYGYTF	TGTGCCAGCAGTAAGACAGGGAGTAACTATGGCTACACCTTC
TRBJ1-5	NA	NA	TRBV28	CASSEGGSSNQPQHF	TGTGCCAGCAGTGAGGGTGGGTCTAGCAATCAGCCCCAGCATTTT
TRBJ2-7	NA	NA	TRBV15	CATSREGGRGAREQYF	TGTGCTACCAGCAGAGAGGGCGGCAGGGGGGCTAGGGAGCAGTACTTC
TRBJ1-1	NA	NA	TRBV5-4	CASKTRGSGNTEAFF	TGTGCCAGTAAGACCAGGGGCTCTGGAAACACTGAAGCTTTCTTT
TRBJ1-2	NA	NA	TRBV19	CASSTGLGRTYHGYTF	TGTGCCAGTAGTACGGGACTCGGAAGAACCTACCATGGCTACACCTTC
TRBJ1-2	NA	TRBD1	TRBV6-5	CASSYSKDRASGYTF	TGTGCCAGCAGTTACTCGAAAGACAGGGCAAGTGGCTACACCTTC
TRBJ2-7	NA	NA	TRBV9	CASSVAPGYEQYF	TGTGCCAGCAGCGTAGCACCGGGCTACGAGCAGTACTTC
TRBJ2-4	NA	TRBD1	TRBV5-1	CASSLETGANIQYF	TGCGCCAGCAGCTTGGAGACAGGGGCAAACATTCAGTACTTC
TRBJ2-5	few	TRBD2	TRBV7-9	CASSPQGGLVGLLETQYF	TGTGCCAGCAGCCCCCAAGGCGGACTAGTCGGTTTATTAGAGACCCAGTACTTC
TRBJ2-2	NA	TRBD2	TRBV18	CATTSGTSGGANTGELFF	TGTGCCACCACCTCGGGGACTAGCGGGGGAGCGAACACCGGGGAGCTGTTTTTT
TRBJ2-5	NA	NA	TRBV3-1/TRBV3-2	CASSQSPQETQYF	TGTGCCAGCAGCCAATCCCCACAAGAGACCCAGTACTTC
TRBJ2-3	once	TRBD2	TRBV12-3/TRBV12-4	CASSPEAGGQYF	TGTGCCAGCAGTCCAGAGGCGGGAGGGCAGTATTTT
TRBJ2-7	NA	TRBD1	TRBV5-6	CASSQPGQTYEQYF	TGTGCCAGCAGTCAGCCGGGACAGACCTACGAGCAGTACTTC